The clone carrying this T cell receptor (beta chain) was seen only a few times. Its specificity is not known. The V and J ends lost 0 bases and 6 bases respectively, with 12 bases between them. The V gene's germline CDR1 is LGHNT and CDR2 FRNRAP. The CDR3 is 15 amino acids. The source material, RNA transcripts, was used to amplify TCR beta CDR3 regions. RT-PCR in the first round (using the HTBI primer set) targeted the TCR CDR3. TCRdb re-called the multiplex PCR reads with MiXCR, one entry per CDR3 protein. The sample consists of around 500,000 distinct CDR3 sequences, roughly 22% of them appearing once. The sample is drawn from a study of T cells in Graves' hyperthyroidism and ophthalmopathy. Study-wide results and limits: Most clonotypes expanded in thyroid above 0.001 were likewise present in blood.

Each person with ophthalmopathy scored at least 3 on the Clinical Activity Score, reached NOSPECS grade 4 or higher, and had been ill under 3 months. Orbital computed tomography, thyroid ultrasound, serum thyroxine and TRAb, and clinical symptoms together informed the diagnoses. The gene calls are TRBV12-5 and TRBJ1-5; no firm D call. What was sequenced was blood. The receptor's source is a woman aged 70-85 years with Graves' ophthalmopathy. The CDR3 bases are TGTGCTAGTGGTTTGGTGGGAGGGAATGGTCAGCCCCAGCATTTT. Its protein is CASGLVGGNGQPQHF.